Sequencing of this TCR beta chain was carried out in a study of blood T cell repertoires in COVID-19. Whole-study context: The United States, Italy and Spain provided the acute and convalescent COVID-19 samples.

Per the original methods: Estimation of nucleated cell counts was performed using reference gene primer amplification. Clones were sequenced by immunoSEQ multiplex PCR, and TCRdb holds only the in-frame ones, with some missing. Clone size and V and J calls were adopted from that table, with D and trimming inferred from the DNA. Among hundreds of thousands of clones listed, roughly 90% were seen once. The age range of participants was 18 to 89 years, with residence in about two dozen US areas. Two consecutive negative NP/OP PCR tests, clearance, or resolved symptoms defined Cohort 3 recovery. The CDR3 sequence is 16 residues long. Germline CDR1 reads MNHNY; CDR2 reads SVGAGI (reference sequence). Trimming took off 4 bases at V and 5 bases at J, with 20 bases between the two ends.

This chain joins TRBV6-6 and TRBJ1-2; tentative D call: TRBD1 (6 bases). This TCR was recovered from a young woman who had recovered from COVID-19. The sequencing sample was made of PBMCs or T cells enriched from blood (not recorded which). The CDR3 is CASSWVVIGGEYGYTF. DNA of the CDR3: TGTGCCAGCAGTTGGGTAGTGATTGGGGGCGAATATGGCTACACCTTC.